The entry that follows covers one TCR beta chain sequence. Its target is unknown. The sample comes from a study of cytomegalovirus exposure and HLA in healthy donors. Study-level points and caveats: Association with HLA alleles at 0.05 false discovery rate was found for about 17,000 TCR beta sequences in a later analysis. A classifier reportedly called cytomegalovirus status with high sensitivity and specificity. In presence/absence analyses, roughly uniform sequencing depth across donors was assumed.

CDR3 size: 18 residues. The V gene lost 0 bases and the J gene lost 3 bases, with 17 bases spanning the gap. Looked up from germline, CDR1 is SGHAT and CDR2 is FQNNGV. 13 Jbeta primers and 60 Vbeta primers were used for the PCR. Data came from immunoSEQ multiplex PCR; TCRdb stores just in-frame clones and leaves some out. The sample holds about 120,000 clones, about 80% seen once. This clonotype was sampled from a female donor in good health and CMV-seropositive. The V call is TRBV11-2, the J call TRBJ2-2, with a weak D call TRBD1 (5 bases). Sequenced input: PBMCs. For the CDR3, the DNA is TGTGCCAGCAGCTTAGACCGTTGGCCCCGACAGTACACCGGGGAGCTGTTTTTT. Protein product: CASSLDRWPRQYTGELFF.